One and the same sample provided the 24 T cell receptor beta chains below, sequenced in a study of blood T cell repertoires in COVID-19. Assay: immunoSEQ multiplex PCR; the TCRdb copy retains only in-frame clones and omits some. In the table there are approximately 160,000 clones, about 86% of which are singletons. Sequencing was done on a sample of PBMCs or T cells enriched from blood (not recorded which). These receptors came from a woman aged 50 to 65 in a cohort exposed to, infected with or recovered from COVID-19 (not recorded which).

The chain combines TRBV5-1 with TRBJ2-5; 8 bases map to TRBD2. CDR1 and CDR2 (germline): SGHRS, YFSETQ. With V trimmed by 0 bases and J by 1 base, 2 bases remained unmatched. CDR3 length: 15 amino acids. CDR3 in amino acids: CASSLGLARQETQYF. CDR3 in DNA: TGCGCCAGCAGCTTGGGACTAGCGCGCCAAGAGACCCAGTACTTC. The whole variable domain, remainder taken from reference TRBV5-1 and TRBJ2-5, is KAGVTQTPRYLIKTRGQQVTLSCSPISGHRSVSWYQQTPGQGLQFLFEYFSETQRNKGNFPGRFSGRQFSNSRSEMNVSTLELGDSALYLCASSLGLARQETQYFGPGTRLLVL.

This clone has only one observation. This sequence joins TRBV3-1 (or the pseudogene TRBV3-2) and TRBJ1-4, with TRBD1 matching over 11 bases. Germline CDR1 reads LGHDT; CDR2 reads YNNKEL (reference sequence). The ends lost 3 bases at V and 7 bases at J; junction bases unmatched: 7. The CDR3 extends over 16 amino acids. The CDR3 DNA is TGTGCCAGCAGCCAGAGGACAGGGGGCCGGGCTGAAAAACTGTTTTTT. It codes for CASSQRTGGRAEKLFF.

This chain links TRBV9 with TRBJ2-3; 9 nucleotides line up with TRBD2. CDR1 is SGDLS and CDR2 is YYNGEE in the germline V gene. V gave up 0 bases and J gave up 1 base; unmatched junction bases: 6. This CDR3 has 17 residues. CDR3 in amino acids: CASSVGRTSEGTDTQYF. The CDR3 DNA reads TGTGCCAGCAGCGTAGGAAGGACTAGCGAGGGCACAGATACGCAGTATTTT.

About this clone: The sample carries other DNA sequences with the same CDR3. The chain joins TRBV9 to TRBJ2-3; no firm D call. This CDR3 spans 13 amino acids. Germline CDR1 reads SGDLS; CDR2 reads YYNGEE. V was trimmed by 8 bases and J by 0 bases, leaving 10 bases between them. The CDR3 is CASSVSSTDTQYF. DNA for the CDR3: TGTGCCAGTTCAGTATCTAGCACAGATACGCAGTATTTT.

The V and J genes are TRBV7-2 and TRBJ2-3; D possibly corresponds to TRBD2 (7 bases). Trimming shortened V by 1 base and J by 4 bases, and 15 bases separated the two germline ends. Germline values: CDR1 SGHTA, CDR2 FQGNSA. The CDR3 spans 16 residues. The CDR3 protein is CASSLETGRGPDTQYF. CDR3 DNA sequence: TGTGCCAGCAGCTTAGAAACGGGGCGGGGGCCAGATACGCAGTATTTT.

V usage is TRBV2 and J usage is TRBJ1-2; D remains unclear. The CDR3 covers 11 residues. V was shortened by 4 bases and J by 7 bases, with 7 bases between the two germline ends. The germline CDR1 and CDR2 sequences are SNHLY and FYNNEI. Written as DNA, the CDR3 is TGTGCCAGCAGTGGACAAGCTGGCTACACCTTC. It yields the protein CASSGQAGYTF.

This clone was seen just once. V is TRBV18 and J is TRBJ2-5; no clear D gene. This CDR3 comprises 13 residues. In germline, CDR1 is KGHSH, CDR2 LQKENI. V lost 3 bases to trimming and J lost 2 bases, with 7 bases between them. The chain's CDR3 is CASSPNRQETQYF. The CDR3 DNA follows: TGTGCCAGCTCACCGAACAGACAAGAGACCCAGTACTTC.

The CDR3 spells CASSLDWGLRPGELFF. The DNA for the CDR3 is TGTGCCAGCAGCTTAGATTGGGGCCTAAGACCCGGGGAGCTGTTTTTT. The chain uses TRBV11-3 and TRBJ2-2, with TRBD1 as a possible D gene (5 bases). The germline CDR1 and CDR2 sequences are SGHNT and YENEEA. The CDR3 has 16 amino acids. The V end lost 0 bases, the J end lost 6 bases, and 14 bases lay between the germline ends.

This chain joins TRBV5-1 and TRBJ1-1; 8 bases agree with TRBD1. Looked up from germline, CDR1 is SGHRS and CDR2 is YFSETQ. The CDR3 length is 16 residues. Unmatched junction bases numbered 9, after V lost 0 bases and J lost 5 bases. The CDR3 sequence: CASSLEQSRGPTEAFF. DNA for the CDR3: TGCGCCAGCAGCTTGGAACAGTCCAGGGGGCCTACTGAAGCTTTCTTT.

The rearrangement links TRBV5-1 to TRBJ1-1, with 7 bases identical to TRBD1. J lost 1 base, V lost 6 bases, and 12 bases had no gene match. This CDR3 spans 16 amino acids. Germline CDR1 reads SGHRS; CDR2 reads YFSETQ. The CDR3 sequence: CASTVQGTEGNTEAFF. For the CDR3, the DNA is TGCGCCAGCACGGTACAGGGGACTGAGGGGAACACTGAAGCTTTCTTT.

The V and J genes are TRBV7-2 and TRBJ1-6; 7 nucleotides line up with TRBD1. Losses at the gene ends were 4 bases for V and 6 bases for J; bases not matched to a gene: 6. CDR1 is SGHTA and CDR2 is FQGNSA in the germline V gene. This CDR3 comprises 15 residues. The CDR3: CASSYRGAGNSPLHF. Written as DNA, the CDR3 is TGTGCCAGCAGCTACAGGGGTGCGGGTAATTCACCCCTCCACTTT.

This clone has just a few counts. CDR3 coding DNA: TGTGCCAGCAGCTCGAGGGGAGTAGCGGGGCAAGAGACCCAGTACTTC. Its translation: CASSSRGVAGQETQYF. The chain links TRBV7-9 to TRBJ2-5; 8 bases are a match to TRBD2. V was clipped by 4 bases and J by 2 bases; unmatched bases: 9. CDR1 is SEHNR, CDR2 FQNEAQ, per germline (reference sequence). The CDR3 has 16 residues.

J is TRBJ1-1 and V is TRBV27; D is possibly TRBD1 (6 bases). Germline CDR1 is MNHEY and CDR2 is SMNVEV (reference sequence). Trimming removed 2 bases from V and 0 bases from J, with 13 bases in between. The CDR3 covers 16 residues. The CDR3 loop is CASSLAPDRLNTEAFF. In DNA, the CDR3 is TGTGCCAGCAGTTTAGCACCTGACAGGTTGAACACTGAAGCTTTCTTT.

The chain joins TRBV7-8 to TRBJ2-7; 9 bases map to TRBD1. The germline gives CDR1 SGHVS, CDR2 FQNEAQ. Unmatched junction bases numbered 8, after V lost 5 bases and J lost 3 bases. The CDR3 is 15 residues long. The CDR3 coding sequence is TGTGCCAGCAGCCCCCGACAGGGGGATTACTACGAGCAGTACTTC. Encoded protein: CASSPRQGDYYEQYF.

This clone was recorded only once. The chain employs TRBV2 and TRBJ2-5; D remains unclear. Per the germline V gene, CDR1 is SNHLY and CDR2 is FYNNEI. The CDR3 has 14 amino acids. V lost 5 bases to trimming and J lost 1 base, with 11 bases between them. The CDR3 sequence is CASSISGSQETQYF. For the CDR3, the DNA is TGTGCCAGCAGTATTTCAGGATCCCAAGAGACCCAGTACTTC.

The V and J genes are TRBV6-5 and TRBJ2-7, with TRBD2 matching over 7 bases. V lost 7 bases to trimming and J lost 6 bases; unmatched junction nucleotides: 12. CDR3 length: 14 residues. Germline V lookup: CDR1 MNHEY, CDR2 SVGAGI. CDR3 loop: CASMARAGALEQYF. The CDR3 nucleotides are TGTGCCAGCATGGCCAGGGCGGGAGCCCTCGAGCAGTACTTC.

There are many counts of this clone. The chain joins TRBV7-8 to TRBJ1-4, with D perhaps matching TRBD1 (6 bases). This CDR3 spans 16 amino acids. Between the trimmed V and J ends, which lost 6 bases and 3 bases, there was a span of 17 bases. CDR1 is SGHVS and CDR2 is FQNEAQ in the germline V gene. The CDR3 coding sequence is TGTGCCAGCAGTTATTTCCTGGGGGCCGCTAATGAAAAACTGTTTTTT. Amino acids: CASSYFLGAANEKLFF.

This clone was seen a few times. CDR3 sequence: CASSLASGANNEQFF. CDR3 bases: TGCGCCAGCAGCTTGGCTAGCGGGGCGAACAATGAGCAGTTCTTC. The gene calls are TRBV5-1 and TRBJ2-1; 9 bases are a match to TRBD2. This CDR3 has 15 amino acids. The germline gives CDR1 SGHRS, CDR2 YFSETQ. V lost 0 bases to trimming and J lost 5 bases; unmatched junction nucleotides: 3.

V usage is TRBV7-2 and J usage is TRBJ2-3; 7 nucleotides agree with TRBD1. V was pared by 2 bases and J by 2 bases, with 7 bases of the junction left unmatched. Germline loops: CDR1 SGHTA, CDR2 FQGNSA. The length of the CDR3 is 16 residues. CDR3 nucleotide sequence: TGTGCCAGCAGCTTAACAGGGGACCTCCTCACAGATACGCAGTATTTT. It codes for CASSLTGDLLTDTQYF.

The chain links TRBV6-5 to TRBJ2-5, with TRBD2 as a possible D gene (6 bases). Deletions cut 10 bases from V and 2 bases from J, with 20 bases between. The CDR3 extends over 15 amino acids. The germline V gene encodes CDR1 MNHEY and CDR2 SVGAGI. CDR3 in amino acids: CATQNGAGTQETQYF. Here the CDR3 DNA reads TGTGCCACCCAAAATGGGGCAGGGACTCAAGAGACCCAGTACTTC.

The rearrangement uses TRBV6-1 and TRBJ2-3; D gene unclear. The CDR3 runs 15 residues. CDR1 is MNHNS, CDR2 SASEGT, per germline. Trimming stripped 3 bases from V and 0 bases from J, with 10 bases between. The DNA for the CDR3 is TGTGCCAGCAGTGATTATCACAGCAGCACAGATACGCAGTATTTT. Its protein product is CASSDYHSSTDTQYF.

This clone was detected once. This chain joins TRBV28 and TRBJ2-1; the match to TRBD2 covers 10 bases. This CDR3 is 14 amino acids long. Trimming removed 7 bases from V and 3 bases from J; junction bases left unmatched: 3. Germline lookup yields CDR1 MDHEN and CDR2 SYDVKM. This CDR3 reads CASTLAGDYNEQFF. The CDR3, as DNA: TGTGCCAGCACTCTAGCGGGAGACTACAATGAGCAGTTCTTC.

This clone appeared a few times. V and J are TRBV6-5 and TRBJ2-7; D possibly corresponds to TRBD1 (6 bases). Trimming took off 8 bases at V and 5 bases at J, with 19 bases between the two ends. The CDR3 is 14 residues long. Germline V lookup: CDR1 MNHEY, CDR2 SVGAGI. The CDR3 sequence: CASAQGDRMNEQYF. CDR3 in DNA: TGTGCCAGCGCACAGGGAGACAGGATGAACGAGCAGTACTTC.

This chain uses TRBV4-1 with TRBJ2-7, with TRBD2 matching over 15 bases. CDR3 length equals 16 residues. The trim removed 3 bases at V and 2 bases at J, leaving 2 bases unmatched. CDR1 and CDR2 (germline): MGHRA, YSYEKL. CDR3 DNA: TGCGCCAGCAGCCAGGGACTAGCGGGAGGACCCTACGAGCAGTACTTC. Translation gives CASSQGLAGGPYEQYF.